A selection of T cell receptor beta chains follows, all from one sample in a study of CD8+CD57+ T cells in acquired aplastic anemia. One entry per CDR3 protein, called by TCRdb with MiXCR from the reads. The data show some 200,000 distinct CDR3 sequences, with 30% to 40% seen just once and 1% to 1.3% held by the top ten. The sequenced material came from sorted CD4+, CD8+, or CD8+CD57+ T cells (not recorded which) from PBMCs. The receptors originated from a human donor in good health, serving as a control. CDR3s include the opening cysteine and the closing phenylalanine or tryptophan. A D gene is named only where the DNA matches it firmly. Not every row has a clone size; where given, it reads once, few, many or a size class.

CDR3 length: 14; clone size: .; V gene: TRBV30; D gene: .; J gene: TRBJ1-3; CDR3 DNA: TGTGCCTGGAGTGTGATCAGCTCTGGAAACACCATATATTTT; CDR3 protein: CAWSVISSGNTIYF
CDR3 length: 12; clone size: few; V gene: TRBV2; D gene: .; J gene: TRBJ1-1; CDR3 DNA: TGTGCCAGCAGTGAAAGGGGGGTTGAAGCTTTCTTT; CDR3 protein: CASSERGVEAFF
CDR3 length: 14; clone size: .; V gene: TRBV29-1; D gene: TRBD1; J gene: TRBJ2-3; CDR3 DNA: TGCAGCATAATTCCAGGACAGGGGGCAGATACGCAGTATTTT; CDR3 protein: CSIIPGQGADTQYF
CDR3 length: 16; clone size: .; V gene: TRBV4-2; D gene: TRBD2; J gene: TRBJ2-5; CDR3 DNA: TGTGCCAGCAGCCAAGATAGGAGTAGCGGGTTTGAGACCCAGTACTTC; CDR3 protein: CASSQDRSSGFETQYF
CDR3 length: 13; clone size: .; V gene: TRBV24-1; D gene: TRBD1; J gene: TRBJ1-2; CDR3 DNA: TGTGCCACCAGTGAAAACACAGGGGGCGGCTACACCTTC; CDR3 protein: CATSENTGGGYTF
CDR3 length: 13; clone size: many; V gene: TRBV7-6; D gene: .; J gene: TRBJ1-1; CDR3 DNA: TGTGCCAGCAGCTTCTCAGGGGAGACTGAAGCTTTCTTT; CDR3 protein: CASSFSGETEAFF
CDR3 length: 12; clone size: many; V gene: TRBV19; D gene: .; J gene: TRBJ1-6; CDR3 DNA: TGTGCCAGTAGTTTCAAGAATTCACCCCTCCACTTT; CDR3 protein: CASSFKNSPLHF
CDR3 length: 16; clone size: .; V gene: TRBV11-2; D gene: TRBD1; J gene: TRBJ2-1; CDR3 DNA: TGTGCCAGCAGCAGCCCCCCGGGACAGGGGGCGAAGTTGGAGTTCTTC; CDR3 protein: CASSSPPGQGAKLEFF
CDR3 length: 14; clone size: few; V gene: TRBV27; D gene: .; J gene: TRBJ2-3; CDR3 DNA: TGTGCCAGCAGTACGGCGCGCGGGGCAGATACGCAGTATTTT; CDR3 protein: CASSTARGADTQYF
CDR3 length: 12; clone size: .; V gene: TRBV20-1; D gene: .; J gene: TRBJ1-1; CDR3 DNA: TGCAGTGGACAGACAGACGACACTGAAGCTTTCTTT; CDR3 protein: CSGQTDDTEAFF
CDR3 length: 13; clone size: many; V gene: TRBV10-3; D gene: TRBD1; J gene: TRBJ1-2; CDR3 DNA: TGTGCCATCAGACCCCAGGGGGAGTATGGCTACACCTTC; CDR3 protein: CAIRPQGEYGYTF
CDR3 length: 13; clone size: few; V gene: TRBV6-1; D gene: .; J gene: TRBJ1-3; CDR3 DNA: TGTGCCAGCAGTGAGGACCCTGGAAACACCATATATTTT; CDR3 protein: CASSEDPGNTIYF
CDR3 length: 11; clone size: few; V gene: TRBV7-9; D gene: .; J gene: TRBJ1-4; CDR3 DNA: TGTGCCAGCAGCTTTTATGAAAAACTGTTTTTT; CDR3 protein: CASSFYEKLFF
CDR3 length: 13; clone size: many; V gene: TRBV2; D gene: TRBD1; J gene: TRBJ1-2; CDR3 DNA: TGTGCCAGCACCGACAGGGTCGGCTATGGCTACACCTTC; CDR3 protein: CASTDRVGYGYTF
CDR3 length: 16; clone size: .; V gene: TRBV12-3/TRBV12-4; D gene: .; J gene: TRBJ2-7; CDR3 DNA: TGTGCCAGCACCCTGAGGAGTGGCCGGCCGGCCTACGAGCAGTACTTC; CDR3 protein: CASTLRSGRPAYEQYF
CDR3 length: 17; clone size: .; V gene: TRBV24-1; D gene: .; J gene: TRBJ2-1; CDR3 DNA: TGTGCCAGCAGTTTCCGTCCCGGAGGGGGGGTCGGCAATGAGCAGTTCTTC; CDR3 protein: CASSFRPGGGVGNEQFF
CDR3 length: 15; clone size: few; V gene: TRBV6-2/TRBV6-3; D gene: .; J gene: TRBJ1-3; CDR3 DNA: TGTGCCAGCGTTGTGTCTTTCACCTCTGGAAACACCATATATTTT; CDR3 protein: CASVVSFTSGNTIYF
CDR3 length: 16; clone size: .; V gene: TRBV7-3; D gene: .; J gene: TRBJ2-3; CDR3 DNA: TGTGCCAGCAGCTCCACCGGGACCGCGAGCACAGATACGCAGTATTTT; CDR3 protein: CASSSTGTASTDTQYF
CDR3 length: 14; clone size: .; V gene: TRBV24-1; D gene: .; J gene: TRBJ2-3; CDR3 DNA: TGTGCCACCAGTGATCGCCAGTTTACAGAGACGCAGTATTTT; CDR3 protein: CATSDRQFTETQYF
CDR3 length: 15; clone size: many; V gene: TRBV7-9; D gene: .; J gene: TRBJ2-7; CDR3 DNA: TGTGCCAGCAGCTTTACCCAGACAGGGAGGAACGAGCAGTACTTC; CDR3 protein: CASSFTQTGRNEQYF
CDR3 length: 14; clone size: many; V gene: TRBV29-1; D gene: .; J gene: TRBJ2-3; CDR3 DNA: TGCAGCGCCTCACGCACGGGGGTCCTCGATACGCAGTATTTT; CDR3 protein: CSASRTGVLDTQYF
CDR3 length: 12; clone size: many; V gene: TRBV6-2/TRBV6-3; D gene: .; J gene: TRBJ1-6; CDR3 DNA: TGTGCCAGCAGTAACACGTATTCACCCCTCCACTTT; CDR3 protein: CASSNTYSPLHF
CDR3 length: 16; clone size: .; V gene: TRBV20-1; D gene: TRBD1; J gene: TRBJ1-5; CDR3 DNA: TGCAGTGCCCCGGACAGGCGGGCCTCAAGCAATCAGCCCCAGCATTTT; CDR3 protein: CSAPDRRASSNQPQHF
CDR3 length: 15; clone size: few; V gene: TRBV20-1; D gene: .; J gene: TRBJ2-1; CDR3 DNA: TGCAGTGCTAGAGATCCCGGGGAGTTCTACAATGAGCAGTTCTTC; CDR3 protein: CSARDPGEFYNEQFF
CDR3 length: 12; clone size: many; V gene: TRBV12-3/TRBV12-4; D gene: .; J gene: TRBJ2-3; CDR3 DNA: TGTGCCAGCAGTTTAAGGGGGGGCGGCCAGTATTTT; CDR3 protein: CASSLRGGGQYF
CDR3 length: 15; clone size: many; V gene: TRBV11-3; D gene: TRBD2; J gene: TRBJ2-7; CDR3 DNA: TGTGCCAGCAGCGTTTCTAGCGGAAGCTCCTACGAGCAGTACTTC; CDR3 protein: CASSVSSGSSYEQYF
CDR3 length: 15; clone size: .; V gene: TRBV15; D gene: .; J gene: TRBJ2-7; CDR3 DNA: TGTGCCACCAGCAGAGACTACGCGGAGGGGGGCGAGCAGTACTTC; CDR3 protein: CATSRDYAEGGEQYF
CDR3 length: 15; clone size: many; V gene: TRBV19; D gene: TRBD1; J gene: TRBJ1-6; CDR3 DNA: TGTGCCAGTAGTAGGACAGGGGGCTATTATTCACCCCTCCACTTT; CDR3 protein: CASSRTGGYYSPLHF
CDR3 length: 13; clone size: many; V gene: TRBV5-1; D gene: .; J gene: TRBJ2-1; CDR3 DNA: TGCGCCAGCAGCTCGGAGGTAGAGGATGAGCAGTTCTTC; CDR3 protein: CASSSEVEDEQFF
CDR3 length: 14; clone size: .; V gene: TRBV2; D gene: TRBD2; J gene: TRBJ2-1; CDR3 DNA: TGTGCCAGCAGCCCACTAGCGGGAGGGAATGAGCAGTTCTTC; CDR3 protein: CASSPLAGGNEQFF
CDR3 length: 11; clone size: few; V gene: TRBV11-1; D gene: .; J gene: TRBJ1-1; CDR3 DNA: TGTGCCAGCAGGGCCGTCACTGAAGCTTTCTTT; CDR3 protein: CASRAVTEAFF
CDR3 length: 16; clone size: many; V gene: TRBV7-8; D gene: TRBD2; J gene: TRBJ2-5; CDR3 DNA: TGTGCCAGCAGCTTGGCTAGCGGGAGATTCGGAGAGACCCAGTACTTC; CDR3 protein: CASSLASGRFGETQYF